This record looks at one T cell receptor beta chain sequence and its context. In the source study's methods: As immunoSEQ supplied junction-only sequences (without quality scores), filtering differed. Data came from immunoSEQ multiplex PCR; TCRdb stores just in-frame clones and leaves some out. The V and J calls and the clone size are those of that table, but D and trimming were determined from the DNA. The sample contains about 600,000 clones, about 97% of which appear only once. Per the germline V gene, CDR1 is WNHNN and CDR2 is SYGVQD (reference sequence). J gave up 10 bases and V 3 bases, and 12 bases lay outside the gene matches. This CDR3 comprises 15 residues. These data are taken from a study of shared clonotypes between healthy human individuals. Splitting the CD4+ cells yielded a CD45RA+ naive subset and a CD45RA-negative memory subset.

Sequenced input: naive CD4+ T cells sorted from blood. The subset here: CD45RA+ positively selected. The rearrangement links TRBV10-1 to TRBJ2-1, with 7 bases lining up with TRBD1. This TCR was recovered from a woman in her 30s in good health. CDR3 in amino acids: CASSDGGGTGVEQFF. The CDR3 bases are TGCGCCAGCAGTGATGGCGGTGGAACAGGGGTCGAGCAGTTCTTC.